This TCR beta chain was recovered during a study of yellow fever vaccine responses in identical twins. In its sample, this clonotype was seen a few times. Trimming shortened V by 7 bases and J by 1 base, and 8 bases separated the two germline ends. Per germline, CDR1 ENHRY and CDR2 SYGVKD. This CDR3 contains 13 residues. TCRdb re-called the RT-PCR reads through MiXCR, storing one row per CDR3 protein. This table has approximately 2,500 distinct CDR3 sequences, approximately 83% appearing once. The sample consisted of T cells from blood (PBMCs), unsorted or a sorted subset (not recorded which), taken before or after yellow fever vaccination (not recorded which). The source is a woman between 18 and 29 years old who received the yellow fever vaccine. The chain uses TRBV10-3 and TRBJ1-5; tentatively, D is TRBD1 (5 bases). CDR3: CAITQESNQPQHF. CDR3 DNA sequence: TGTGCCATCACACAGGAGAGCAATCAGCCCCAGCATTTT.